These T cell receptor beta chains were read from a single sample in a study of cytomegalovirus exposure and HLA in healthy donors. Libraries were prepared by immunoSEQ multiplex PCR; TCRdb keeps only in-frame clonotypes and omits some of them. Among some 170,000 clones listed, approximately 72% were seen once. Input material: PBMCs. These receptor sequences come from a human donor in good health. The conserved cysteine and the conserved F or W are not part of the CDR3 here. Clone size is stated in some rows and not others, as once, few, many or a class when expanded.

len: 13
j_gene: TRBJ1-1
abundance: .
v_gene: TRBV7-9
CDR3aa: ASRQQETGNTEAF

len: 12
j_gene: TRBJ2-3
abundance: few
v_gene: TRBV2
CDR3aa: ASRVSGGVDTQY

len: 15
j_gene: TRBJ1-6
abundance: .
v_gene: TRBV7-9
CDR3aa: ASSLGGQGKVHSPLH

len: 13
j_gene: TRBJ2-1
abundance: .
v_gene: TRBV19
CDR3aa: ASREGRSSYNEQF

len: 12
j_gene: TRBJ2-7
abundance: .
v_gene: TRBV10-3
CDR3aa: AISGPRDNRGQY

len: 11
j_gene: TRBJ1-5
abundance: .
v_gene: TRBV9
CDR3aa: ASSVSSYQPQH

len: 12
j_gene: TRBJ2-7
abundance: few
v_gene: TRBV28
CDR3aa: ASSFRGKTYEQY

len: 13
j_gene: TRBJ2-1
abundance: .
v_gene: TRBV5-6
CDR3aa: ASSPGQGSYNEQF

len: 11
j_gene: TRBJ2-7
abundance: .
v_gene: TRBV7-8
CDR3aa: ASSLRDSYEQY

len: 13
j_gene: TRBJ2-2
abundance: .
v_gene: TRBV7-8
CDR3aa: ASSLGQGNAGELF

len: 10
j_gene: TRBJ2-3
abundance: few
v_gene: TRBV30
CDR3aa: AWIEGRDTQY

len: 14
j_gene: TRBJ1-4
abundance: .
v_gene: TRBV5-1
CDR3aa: ASSPRDTSTNEKLF

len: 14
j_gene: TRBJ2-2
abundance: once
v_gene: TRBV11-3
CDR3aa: ASSSWTSGGTGELF

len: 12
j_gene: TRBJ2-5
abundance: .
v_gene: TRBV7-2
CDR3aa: ASSFSGGEETQY

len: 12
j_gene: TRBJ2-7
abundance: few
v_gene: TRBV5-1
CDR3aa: ASSDGQGDYEQY

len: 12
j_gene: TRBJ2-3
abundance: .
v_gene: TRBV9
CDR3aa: ASSVTDSTDTQY

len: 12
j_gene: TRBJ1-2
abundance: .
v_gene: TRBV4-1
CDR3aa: ASSQDTRVYGYT

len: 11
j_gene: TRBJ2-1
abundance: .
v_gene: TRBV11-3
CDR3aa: ASSFFRGSEQF

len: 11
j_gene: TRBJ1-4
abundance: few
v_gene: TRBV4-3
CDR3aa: ASSASIFLKLF

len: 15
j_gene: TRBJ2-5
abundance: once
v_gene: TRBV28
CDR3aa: ASTEGLAGGYQETQY

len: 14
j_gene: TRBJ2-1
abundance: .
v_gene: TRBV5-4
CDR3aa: ASSGTSGGYYNEQF

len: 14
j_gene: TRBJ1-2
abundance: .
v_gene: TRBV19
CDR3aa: ASSIGTGGVLYGYT

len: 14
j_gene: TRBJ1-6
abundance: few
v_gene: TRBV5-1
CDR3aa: ASSLATGRLNSPLH

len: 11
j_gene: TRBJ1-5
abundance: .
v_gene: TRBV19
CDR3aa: ATTGAGDQPQH